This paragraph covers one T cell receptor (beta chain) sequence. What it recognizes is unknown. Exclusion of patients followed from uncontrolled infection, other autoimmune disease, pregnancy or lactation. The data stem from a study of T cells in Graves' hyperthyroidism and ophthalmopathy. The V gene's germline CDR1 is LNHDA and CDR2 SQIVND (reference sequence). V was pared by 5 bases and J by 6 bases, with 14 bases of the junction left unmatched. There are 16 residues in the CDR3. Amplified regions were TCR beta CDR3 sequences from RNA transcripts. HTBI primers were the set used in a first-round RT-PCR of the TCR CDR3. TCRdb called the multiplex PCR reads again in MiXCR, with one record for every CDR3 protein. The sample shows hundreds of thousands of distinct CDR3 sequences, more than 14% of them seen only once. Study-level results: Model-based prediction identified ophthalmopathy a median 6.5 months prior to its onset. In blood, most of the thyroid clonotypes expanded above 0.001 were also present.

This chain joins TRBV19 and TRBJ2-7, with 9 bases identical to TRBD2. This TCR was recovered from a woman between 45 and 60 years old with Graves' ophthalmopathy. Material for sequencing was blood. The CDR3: CASSLSLAGVRGEQYF. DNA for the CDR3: TGTGCCAGTAGTCTCAGTTTAGCGGGAGTTCGAGGCGAGCAGTACTTC. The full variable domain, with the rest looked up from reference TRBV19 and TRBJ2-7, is DGGITQSPKYLFRKEGQNVTLSCEQNLNHDAMYWYRQDPGQGLRLIYYSQIVNDFQKGDIAEGYSVSREKKESFPLTVTSAQKNPTAFYLCASSLSLAGVRGEQYFGPGTRLTVT.